The next 25 T cell receptor beta chains were all read from a single sample in a study of blood T cell repertoires in COVID-19. Only in-frame clones appear in the TCRdb table, and some are missing; sequencing was by immunoSEQ multiplex PCR. The repertoire holds about 120,000 clones, with 85% as singletons. Sequenced sample: peripheral blood. Source of these receptors: a woman older than 75 with acute or convalescent COVID-19.

The V gene is TRBV7-9, the J gene TRBJ1-3; D not resolved. CDR1 is SEHNR, CDR2 FQNEAQ, per germline (reference sequence). V was cut by 3 bases and J by 9 bases, with 12 bases left in between. The CDR3 runs 13 residues. The CDR3 is CASSFGAVPTIYF. CDR3 nucleotide sequence: TGTGCCAGCAGCTTTGGTGCAGTCCCCACCATATATTTT.

The J gene is TRBJ1-3, the V gene TRBV3-1 (or the pseudogene TRBV3-2), with D possibly TRBD1 on 5 matching bases. The CDR3 runs 16 residues. The V gene lost 0 bases and the J gene lost 0 bases, with 9 bases spanning the gap. Germline CDR1 is LGHDT and CDR2 is YNNKEL (reference sequence). This CDR3 is CASSQDPRVSGNTIYF. The CDR3 DNA reads TGTGCCAGCAGCCAAGATCCCAGGGTCTCTGGAAACACCATATATTTT.

This chain links TRBV5-1 with TRBJ2-1; 13 positions agree with TRBD2. Per germline, CDR1 SGHRS and CDR2 YFSETQ. The CDR3 runs 15 residues. V lost 6 bases to trimming and J lost 8 bases; unmatched junction nucleotides: 8. CDR3 loop: CASTYGTSGVDEQFF. The DNA for the CDR3 is TGCGCCAGCACATATGGGACTAGCGGGGTTGATGAGCAGTTCTTC.

DNA for the CDR3: TGTGCCAGCATTATAAGGGACAGCGGAAACACCATATATTTT. It encodes CASIIRDSGNTIYF. The J gene is TRBJ1-3, the V gene TRBV6-5; 7 nucleotides line up with TRBD1. The CDR3 is made up of 14 amino acids. The V segment lost 7 bases and the J segment 4 bases; nucleotides outside the gene matches: 7. CDR1 is MNHEY, CDR2 SVGAGI, per germline.

The rearrangement uses TRBV5-1 and TRBJ2-3, with a weak D call TRBD1 (6 bases). Germline V CDR1 and CDR2: SGHRS, YFSETQ. This CDR3 contains 14 residues. V was shortened by 5 bases and J by 4 bases, with 14 bases between the two germline ends. This CDR3 is CASRGASGADTQYF. Written as DNA, the CDR3 is TGCGCCAGCAGGGGTGCCTCAGGGGCAGATACGCAGTATTTT.

This chain uses TRBV6-5 with TRBJ1-1; D might be TRBD1 (5 bases). The V gene's germline CDR1 is MNHEY and CDR2 SVGAGI. The V end was cut by 2 bases, the J end by 1 base, with 11 bases between. This CDR3 has 15 amino acids. CDR3 amino acids: CASSYGGGTNTEAFF. Written as DNA, the CDR3 is TGTGCCAGCAGTTACGGGGGGGGAACGAACACTGAAGCTTTCTTT.

Details on this clone: Germline and junction disagree at one end, which may indicate a read error. Other DNA sequences from this sample encode an identical CDR3 as well. J is TRBJ1-2 and V is TRBV4-3; 8 nucleotides agree with TRBD1. CDR1 is LGHNA and CDR2 is YSLEER in the germline V gene. The CDR3 loop spans 13 amino acids. DNA of the CDR3: TGCGCCAGTAGCCTAGACAGGGGCTATGGCTACACCTTC. Amino acids: CASSLDRGYGYTF.

This clone was recorded a few times. J is TRBJ2-2 and V is TRBV6-2 or TRBV6-3, with 7 bases matching TRBD1. The germline gives CDR1 MNHEY, CDR2 SVGEGT. J lost 3 bases, V lost 0 bases, and 10 bases had no gene match. There are 18 residues in the CDR3. The CDR3 DNA follows: TGTGCCAGCAGTTACTCGACCTCCGGGACAGCGGACACCGGGGAGCTGTTTTTT. This codes for CASSYSTSGTADTGELFF.

V usage is TRBV6-5 and J usage is TRBJ1-1, with a possible D match to TRBD1 (5 bases). Germline-derived CDR1 and CDR2 are MNHEY and SVGAGI. Trimming took off 4 bases at V and 3 bases at J, with 15 bases between the two ends. This CDR3 has 15 amino acids. CDR3: CASSFAGLQDTEAFF. CDR3 nucleotides: TGTGCCAGCAGTTTCGCAGGGTTGCAGGACACTGAAGCTTTCTTT.

The chain recombines TRBV4-1 with TRBJ1-1; TRBD1 might be the D (5 bases). The CDR3 contains 14 residues. Trimming left V 1 base short and J 6 bases short, with 12 bases between. Germline V lookup: CDR1 MGHRA, CDR2 YSYEKL. CDR3 protein: CASSQVGGLSEAFF. Here the CDR3 DNA reads TGCGCCAGCAGCCAAGTGGGGGGGTTGTCTGAAGCTTTCTTT.

CDR3 DNA sequence: TGTGCCAGCAGAGCGCAGGGACTCTATAATTCACCCCTCCACTTT. Translation: CASRAQGLYNSPLHF. The chain has TRBV2 and TRBJ1-6; TRBD1 might be the D (5 bases). The CDR3 spans 15 residues. Germline CDR1 reads SNHLY; CDR2 reads FYNNEI. V lost 6 bases, J lost 3 bases, and 12 bases lay in between.

The CDR3: CASSQQTGTTNEKLFF. Here the CDR3 DNA reads TGTGCCAGCTCACAGCAGACAGGGACAACTAATGAAAAACTGTTTTTT. V is TRBV18 and J is TRBJ1-4; TRBD1 agrees at 7 bases. V lost 4 bases to trimming and J lost 0 bases; unmatched junction nucleotides: 5. From germline, CDR1 is KGHSH and CDR2 LQKENI. This CDR3 region has 16 residues.

In this sample, this clone turned up a few times. The chain recombines TRBV5-1 with TRBJ1-2; weak D call: TRBD1 (6 bases). The germline CDR1 and CDR2 sequences are SGHRS and YFSETQ. The V end was cut by 3 bases, the J end by 8 bases, with 20 bases between. The CDR3 runs 15 residues. The CDR3 DNA follows: TGCGCCAGCAGCTCTGCTTTGGGGCAGGGGAGCGGCTACACCTTC. This encodes CASSSALGQGSGYTF.

V is TRBV10-3 and J is TRBJ1-1; D unresolved. From germline, CDR1 is ENHRY and CDR2 SYGVKD. This CDR3 region has 14 residues. Trimming cost V 10 bases and J 1 base, with 16 bases left between them. CDR3: CASRGGRTNTEAFF. The CDR3 coding sequence is TGTGCCAGCCGAGGAGGCAGGACGAACACTGAAGCTTTCTTT.

V and J are TRBV19 and TRBJ2-1; tentative D call: TRBD2 (6 bases). The V and J ends lost 7 bases and 7 bases respectively, with 17 bases between them. The CDR3 extends over 14 amino acids. The germline V gene encodes CDR1 LNHDA and CDR2 SQIVND (reference sequence). CDR3 nucleotides: TGTGCCAGTATGGCAGGAGGGCAACGGAATGAGCAGTTCTTC. It translates to CASMAGGQRNEQFF.

The rearrangement joins TRBV6-1 to TRBJ1-2; 7 nucleotides line up with TRBD1. The V gene end was trimmed by 2 bases and the J gene end by 4 bases; junction bases not matched to a gene: 4. The germline CDR1 and CDR2 sequences are MNHNS and SASEGT. The CDR3 has 14 amino acids. DNA of the CDR3: TGTGCCAGCAGTGAAAGGACAGGACCCTATGGCTACACCTTC. This encodes CASSERTGPYGYTF.

The J gene is TRBJ1-3, the V gene TRBV27; 7 bases align to TRBD1. The V and J ends lost 5 bases and 0 bases, in that order; junction bases with no gene match: 4. CDR1 MNHEY and CDR2 SMNVEV come from the germline V gene (reference sequence). This CDR3 comprises 15 residues. The CDR3: CASSPGTVSGNTIYF. The CDR3 DNA reads TGTGCCAGCAGTCCCGGGACAGTCTCTGGAAACACCATATATTTT.

This clone was seen only once. The chain recombines TRBV6-4 with TRBJ1-3; D might be TRBD1 (5 bases). The germline V and J ends were trimmed by 7 bases and 3 bases, with 13 bases remaining between them. CDR1 and CDR2 from the germline V gene are MRHNA and SNTAGT. CDR3 length equals 14 residues. DNA of the CDR3: TGTGCCAGCACTCAACGCGGGGGTGGAAACACCATATATTTT. The encoded protein is CASTQRGGGNTIYF.

This CDR3 is CASSRGTGSYNSPLHF. CDR3 nucleotide sequence: TGTGCCAGCAGCCGTGGGACAGGCTCCTATAATTCACCCCTCCACTTT. V gene TRBV7-6 combines with J gene TRBJ1-6; TRBD1 matches at 8 bases. Per germline, CDR1 SGHVS and CDR2 FNYEAQ. Trimming took 5 bases from V and 0 from J; bases not matched to a gene: 3. The CDR3 totals 16 residues.

The chain employs TRBV19 and TRBJ1-5, with D hard to call. V was clipped by 6 bases and J by 1 base, with 13 bases between them. This CDR3 spans 15 amino acids. The germline V gene encodes CDR1 LNHDA and CDR2 SQIVND (reference sequence). The DNA of the CDR3 is TGTGCCAGTAGGGCAGGCGCAGAGAGCAATCAGCCCCAGCATTTT. It codes for CASRAGAESNQPQHF.

This clone has a handful of counts. The rearrangement joins TRBV6-6 to TRBJ2-7, with D tentatively TRBD1 (6 bases). Germline lookup yields CDR1 MNHNY and CDR2 SVGAGI (reference sequence). The V end lost 6 bases, the J end lost 4 bases, and 22 bases lay between the germline ends. The CDR3 runs to 16 residues. The CDR3 region has the DNA TGTGCCAGCAGACCTTTCGCCGGCAGGGGCAGTTACGAGCAGTACTTC. Protein sequence: CASRPFAGRGSYEQYF.

This clone came up a few times. V gene TRBV28 combines with J gene TRBJ1-2, with TRBD1 matching 7 bases. The germline V gene has CDR1 MDHEN and CDR2 SYDVKM. V trimming: 6 bases; J trimming: 4 bases; junction bases outside the gene matches: 5. This CDR3 region has 13 residues. The DNA of the CDR3 is TGTGCCAGCAGGAACGACAGGGCCTATGGCTACACCTTC. Translated: CASRNDRAYGYTF.

This chain uses TRBV4-3 with TRBJ2-1; D gene ambiguous. V was clipped by 0 bases and J by 13 bases, with 10 bases between them. This CDR3 is built from 12 residues. CDR1 is LGHNA and CDR2 is YSLEER in the germline V gene. The CDR3 nucleotides read TGCGCCAGCAGCCAAGAGGGCCATAACCAGTTCTTC. Amino acids: CASSQEGHNQFF.

Here the CDR3 reads CASSAMDRARPEAFF. Here the CDR3 DNA reads TGTGCCAGCAGCGCGATGGACAGGGCCCGTCCTGAAGCTTTCTTT. This sequence joins TRBV5-4 and TRBJ1-1, with 8 nucleotides matching TRBD1. The CDR3 is 15 residues long. The junction had 11 bases not matched to a gene; V was cut back by 4 bases and J by 6 bases. CDR1 is SGHNT and CDR2 is YYREEE in the germline V gene (reference sequence).

The gene calls are TRBV19 and TRBJ1-6; the match to TRBD1 covers 7 bases. The junction had 13 bases not matched to a gene; V was cut back by 4 bases and J by 10 bases. Per germline, CDR1 LNHDA and CDR2 SQIVND (reference sequence). The CDR3 is 16 residues long. The chain's CDR3 is CASSTGVRGGRSPLHF. The CDR3 region has the DNA TGTGCCAGTAGTACCGGGGTTAGAGGGGGCCGCTCACCCCTCCACTTT. Supplemented by reference TRBV19 and TRBJ1-6, the full variable domain reads DGGITQSPKYLFRKEGQNVTLSCEQNLNHDAMYWYRQDPGQGLRLIYYSQIVNDFQKGDIAEGYSVSREKKESFPLTVTSAQKNPTAFYLCASSTGVRGGRSPLHFGNGTRLTVT.